This T cell receptor (beta chain) originates from a study of blood T cell repertoires in COVID-19. Overall study: Researchers got acute and convalescent COVID-19 samples from the United States, Italy and Spain. The analysed material was cDNA or gDNA that came from T cells, B-cell-depleted T cells, or PBMCs.

V lost 4 bases and J lost 3, with 23 bases in between. CDR3 length equals 18 residues. Germline V gene lookup returns CDR1 SGHDT and CDR2 YYEEEE. Clones were sequenced by immunoSEQ multiplex PCR, and TCRdb holds only the in-frame ones, with some missing. The table has roughly 200,000 clones, 89% seen once. Categorization into cohorts depended on clinical history that participants reported. Sequenced: PBMCs or T cells enriched from blood (not recorded which). The receptor was isolated from a woman between 35 and 50 years old with acute COVID-19. The chain links TRBV5-6 to TRBJ1-5; D gene unclear. The CDR3 coding sequence is TGTGCCAGCAGCAGCCGGCGGGTACGTGCGGCACTCAATCAGCCCCAGCATTTT. It codes for CASSSRRVRAALNQPQHF.